This TCR beta chain was recorded in a study of response to subunit inactivated influenza vaccine. Study-level findings and limits: The authors put forward the suggestion that each seasonal influenza vaccination may bring in only a limited number of new T cells.

Worth noting for this clonotype: Its target is unknown.

Germline-derived CDR1 and CDR2 are LGHNA and YNFKEQ. This CDR3 region has 17 residues. With 0 bases removed from V and 0 bases from J, the gap between germline ends came to 12 bases. TCRdb processed the RT-PCR reads anew with MiXCR; each CDR3 protein has one entry. Among about 520,000 distinct CDR3 sequences listed, approximately 24% were seen once. The clonotype was recovered from a man aged 45-60 years who received an inactivated influenza vaccine. This chain links TRBV4-2 with TRBJ2-4, with D unresolved. The sequenced sample was CD4+ T cells sorted from PBMCs, obtained about 5 days after vaccination. CDR3: CASSQDKSPGAKNIQYF. The CDR3 nucleotides read TGTGCCAGCAGCCAAGACAAGTCCCCGGGAGCCAAAAACATTCAGTACTTC.